Each of the 20 T cell receptor beta chains below was sequenced from the same sample in a study of T cells in Graves' hyperthyroidism and ophthalmopathy. The investigators amplified TCR beta CDR3 regions from RNA transcripts. A set of HTBI primers served as the primers for a first-round RT-PCR of the TCR CDR3. TCRdb redid the calling of the multiplex PCR reads with MiXCR, one entry per CDR3 protein. The repertoire has about 270,000 distinct CDR3 sequences, around 15% of them found once; the top ten carry over 30%. The sequenced sample consisted of blood. All receptors derive from a woman aged 45-65 years with Graves' hyperthyroidism that later progressed to Graves' ophthalmopathy.

This clonotype was found a few times. This sequence joins TRBV10-1 and TRBJ2-3; weak D call: TRBD2 (6 bases). Trimming pared 9 bases from V and 2 bases from J, leaving 12 bases between. The germline V gene encodes CDR1 WNHNN and CDR2 SYGVQD (reference sequence). The CDR3 has 13 amino acids. CDR3 nucleotides: TGCGCCAGAAAAACGGGAGCCACAGATACGCAGTATTTT. Its translation: CARKTGATDTQYF.

Details on this clonotype: A read error may explain this, as a much larger clone is one base away. The gene calls are TRBV28 and TRBJ2-1; D is ambiguous. CDR3 length: 11 residues. Germline CDR1 reads MDHEN; CDR2 reads SYDVKM. The CDR3 nucleotides are TGTGCCAGCACCATTTACAATCAGCAGTTCTTC. Translating it yields CASTIYNQQFF. The full variable domain, in which reference TRBV28 and TRBJ2-1 provide the parts outside the CDR3, is DVKVTQSSRYLVKRTGEKVFLECVQDMDHENMFWYRQDPGLGLRLIYFSYDVKMKEKGDIPEGYSVSREKKERFSLILESASTNQTSMYLCASTIYNQQFFGPGTRLTVL.

This clonotype was seen at least ten times. The CDR3 bases are TGTGCCAGCAGTTTACCGGGGCGGGAGACCCAGTACTTC. Its translation is CASSLPGRETQYF. The chain uses TRBV28 and TRBJ2-5; D could derive from TRBD1 or TRBD2 (5 bases each). Trimming stripped 2 bases from V and 5 bases from J, with 9 bases between. This CDR3 spans 13 amino acids. The germline gives CDR1 MDHEN, CDR2 SYDVKM. The full variable domain, rest sourced from reference TRBV28 and TRBJ2-5, is DVKVTQSSRYLVKRTGEKVFLECVQDMDHENMFWYRQDPGLGLRLIYFSYDVKMKEKGDIPEGYSVSREKKERFSLILESASTNQTSMYLCASSLPGRETQYFGPGTRLLVL.

This clonotype has a count of ten or more. The rearrangement links TRBV7-2 to TRBJ2-1; 11 positions match TRBD1. Per germline, CDR1 SGHTA and CDR2 FQGNSA. The CDR3 contains 13 residues. J was trimmed by 12 bases and V by 5 bases; bases with no gene match: 6. CDR3 sequence: CASSPRTGGWQFF. The CDR3 DNA sequence: TGTGCCAGCAGCCCCAGGACAGGGGGCTGGCAGTTCTTC.

The chain is built from TRBV29-1 and TRBJ2-5; 10 positions agree with TRBD2. Germline values: CDR1 SQVTM, CDR2 ANQGSEA. With 4 bases clipped from V and 1 base from J, the junction kept 6 bases outside the gene matches. This CDR3 contains 15 residues. DNA for the CDR3: TGCAGCGTTGGGACTAGCGGAGAGTTCCAAGAGACCCAGTACTTC. Its protein product is CSVGTSGEFQETQYF.

This clonotype was detected many times. This chain uses TRBV6-1 with TRBJ2-5, with D hard to call. Trimming took 6 bases from V and 6 from J, leaving 23 bases between them. Germline CDR1 is MNHNS and CDR2 is SASEGT. This CDR3 is built from 16 residues. CDR3 amino acids: CASSYEQKYVLKTQYF. The CDR3 DNA follows: TGTGCCAGCAGCTATGAACAGAAATACGTCCTGAAGACCCAGTACTTC.

This clonotype was seen ten or more times. The gene calls are TRBV20-1 and TRBJ1-3, with D unresolved. CDR1 is DFQATT, CDR2 SNEGSKA, per germline (reference sequence). The V gene lost 3 bases and the J gene lost 4 bases, with 10 bases spanning the gap. The CDR3 sequence is 13 residues long. This CDR3 reads CSASASAGNTIYF. CDR3 in DNA: TGCAGTGCTAGCGCCTCGGCCGGAAACACCATATATTTT.

In its sample, this clonotype was seen many times. This chain connects TRBV18 to TRBJ1-1; tentative D call: TRBD1 (5 bases). V dropped 1 base and J dropped 1 base, with 10 bases sitting between them. Germline V gives CDR1 KGHSH, CDR2 LQKENI. The CDR3 totals 15 residues. CDR3 in amino acids: CASSPQLQGNTEAFF. For the CDR3, the DNA is TGTGCCAGCTCACCACAGCTCCAGGGGAACACTGAAGCTTTCTTT. Drawing the rest from reference TRBV18 and TRBJ1-1, the complete variable domain is NAGVMQNPRHLVRRRGQEARLRCSPMKGHSHVYWYRQLPEEGLKFMVYLQKENIIDESGMPKERFSAEFPKEGPSILRIQQVVRGDSAAYFCASSPQLQGNTEAFFGQGTRLTVV.

Remarks on this clonotype: A much larger clonotype is one base distant, so this may be a read error. The chain is built from TRBV29-1 and TRBJ2-1, with 10 bases fitting TRBD1. With the DNA end fitting TRBJ2-7 better, the J assignment may be wrong. Looked up from germline, CDR1 is SQVTM and CDR2 is ANQGSEA. The CDR3 spans 13 residues. The chain's CDR3 is CSVGQGLYNEQYF. CDR3 coding DNA: TGCAGCGTGGGACAGGGGCTTTACAATGAGCAGTACTTC.

This clonotype has only a few counts. One end of the junction varies from germline; a read error may be responsible. The gene calls are TRBV19 and TRBJ2-6; TRBD1 might be the D (5 bases). The CDR3 extends over 13 amino acids. Per germline, CDR1 LNHDA and CDR2 SQIVND (reference sequence). The CDR3 DNA reads TGTGCCAGTAAGGAGACTGGGGCCAACGCCCTGACTTTC. It encodes CASKETGANALTF.

The sample holds many counts of this clonotype. This rearrangement joins TRBV20-1 to TRBJ2-5; a weak D match, TRBD2 (5 bases). This CDR3 comprises 13 residues. V was trimmed by 3 bases and J by 0 bases, leaving 8 bases between them. Germline V gene lookup returns CDR1 DFQATT and CDR2 SNEGSKA (reference sequence). CDR3 nucleotides: TGCAGTGCTAGGAGGGAAGACCAAGAGACCCAGTACTTC. Encoded protein: CSARREDQETQYF.

This clonotype has just a few counts. The chain couples TRBV7-3 to TRBJ2-3; D is uncertain. The V end lost 5 bases, the J end lost 1 base, and 10 bases lay between the germline ends. CDR3 length equals 14 residues. Germline lookup yields CDR1 SGHTA and CDR2 FQGTGA. The CDR3: CASSALVGTDTQYF. In nucleotides, the CDR3 is TGTGCCAGCAGCGCTCTAGTGGGCACAGATACGCAGTATTTT.

V and J are TRBV10-3 and TRBJ1-2; D is possibly TRBD1 (5 bases). The CDR3 is 17 residues long. Germline V CDR1 and CDR2: ENHRY, SYGVKD. Trimming took off 0 bases at V and 0 bases at J, with 14 bases between the two ends. CDR3 residues: CAISESVTGRANYGYTF. The DNA for the CDR3 is TGTGCCATCAGTGAGTCTGTAACGGGCAGGGCTAACTATGGCTACACCTTC.

This chain links TRBV28 with TRBJ1-1; possibly TRBD1 for D (6 bases). CDR3 length: 16 residues. Per the germline V gene, CDR1 is MDHEN and CDR2 is SYDVKM. V was trimmed by 5 bases and J by 4 bases, leaving 20 bases between them. CDR3 residues: CASSPAGADGTTEAFF. CDR3 DNA sequence: TGTGCCAGCAGTCCCGCGGGGGCTGACGGGACCACTGAAGCTTTCTTT.

At least ten counts were recorded for this clonotype. The chain employs TRBV28 and TRBJ1-4; D not certain. V lost 2 bases and J 0 bases, leaving 4 bases between the germline ends. The CDR3 loop spans 14 amino acids. Germline V gene lookup returns CDR1 MDHEN and CDR2 SYDVKM. CDR3 loop: CASSLRPTNEKLFF. As DNA, the CDR3 is TGTGCCAGCAGTTTAAGGCCAACTAATGAAAAACTGTTTTTT.

V gene TRBV5-1 combines with J gene TRBJ2-5, with a possible D match to TRBD2 (5 bases). The CDR3 has 14 residues. The germline V gene encodes CDR1 SGHRS and CDR2 YFSETQ. V lost 7 bases and J 4 bases, leaving 17 bases between the germline ends. The CDR3 protein is CASHEGGRAETQYF. The CDR3 DNA is TGCGCCAGCCACGAAGGAGGTAGGGCAGAGACCCAGTACTTC.

In the case of this clonotype: A much larger clone lies a single base off, so this may be a read error. The chain joins TRBV7-2 to TRBJ2-7; D assignment may be TRBD1 or TRBD2 (5 bases each). Germline V lookup: CDR1 SGHTA, CDR2 FQGNSA. The CDR3 runs to 15 residues. CDR3 nucleotides: TGTGCCAGCAGCCTACCGGGACGGCTGACCTACGAGCGGTACTTC. This encodes CASSLPGRLTYERYF.

This clonotype was counted ten times or more. The V call is TRBV11-2, the J call TRBJ1-2; D is perhaps TRBD1 (5 bases). V gave up 5 bases and J gave up 0 bases, with 13 bases separating them. This CDR3 contains 15 residues. Germline values: CDR1 SGHAT, CDR2 FQNNGV. CDR3 coding DNA: TGTGCCAGCAGCCCTGGGGCAGACTCTAACTATGGCTACACCTTC. It yields the protein CASSPGADSNYGYTF.

In this sample, this clonotype turned up many times. V is TRBV5-1 and J is TRBJ1-4, with D tentatively TRBD1 (6 bases). The CDR3 is 15 amino acids. The germline CDR1 and CDR2 sequences are SGHRS and YFSETQ. V lost 3 bases and J 7 bases, leaving 16 bases between the germline ends. CDR3 nucleotide sequence: TGCGCCAGCAGCTGGCGGGGGGCGCGAGGTGAAAAACTGTTTTTT. It codes for CASSWRGARGEKLFF.

The sample holds many counts of this clonotype. The V gene is TRBV7-8, the J gene TRBJ2-7, with TRBD2 matching over 13 bases. The V gene's germline CDR1 is SGHVS and CDR2 FQNEAQ. CDR3 size: 15 residues. The V and J ends lost 1 base and 5 bases, in that order; junction bases with no gene match: 2. The CDR3 loop reads CASSLGTSGGNEQYF. Here the CDR3 DNA reads TGTGCCAGCAGCTTAGGGACTAGCGGGGGCAACGAGCAGTACTTC.